The sequence of this T cell receptor (beta chain) was determined in a study of preoperative IRX-2 immunotherapy in early breast cancer. The CDR3 has 13 residues. Germline V gene sequence: CDR1 SEHNR, CDR2 FQNEAQ (reference sequence). The V end was cut by 1 base, the J end by 7 bases, with 5 bases between. As for treatment: preoperative locoregional IRX-2 cytokine immunotherapy. Samples came from a phase Ib trial of preoperative locoregional IRX-2 cytokine immunotherapy. TCRdb's table, derived via immunoSEQ multiplex PCR, lists solely in-frame clones and lacks some. The sample records roughly 43,000 clones, approximately 95% being singletons.

The V call is TRBV7-9, the J call TRBJ1-6; D call uncertain. The specimen was tumor tissue, collected after IRX-2 immunotherapy. This TCR derives from a human donor with breast cancer. The CDR3 spells CASSLVANSPLHF. The CDR3 DNA reads as TGTGCCAGCAGCTTAGTGGCGAATTCACCCCTCCACTTT.